This is a list of T cell receptor beta chains from one sample in a study of regulatory T cells in long-lasting Graves disease. TCRdb itself ran the multiplex PCR reads through MiXCR, one entry per CDR3 protein. The table lists 300,000 to 500,000 distinct CDR3 sequences, around 20% of them singletons, with 20% to 25% in the top ten. The sample here was peripheral blood mononuclear cells (PBMCs), taken when the disease was refractory, from a patient treated with antithyroid drugs. The source of these receptors is a female donor with Graves disease. The conserved cysteine and the conserved F or W are not part of the CDR3 here. Each record gives: CDR3 protein, V gene.

CDR3 protein: ASRKDSTSGNTIY; V gene: TRBV3-1
CDR3 protein: ASSPGGGQRDTEAF; V gene: TRBV6-1
CDR3 protein: ASSARDRGSSYEQY; V gene: TRBV28
CDR3 protein: SARGEVTGQY; V gene: TRBV20-1
CDR3 protein: ASISVDAQY; V gene: TRBV6-1
CDR3 protein: SARTFEWDYGYT; V gene: TRBV20-1
CDR3 protein: ASRRGGYEQY; V gene: TRBV2
CDR3 protein: ASSQNSGRSETQY; V gene: TRBV18
CDR3 protein: ASSSYSNQPQH; V gene: TRBV6-5
CDR3 protein: ASSLRGSRNEQY; V gene: TRBV28
CDR3 protein: ASSPSGTGTYEQY; V gene: TRBV3-1